Sequencing of this T cell receptor (beta chain) was carried out in a study of blood T cell repertoires in COVID-19 (dated by TCRdb to between 2020 and 2021). About the full investigation: Collaborator samples came from the United States, Italy and Spain and covered acute and convalescent phases of COVID-19. The sample metadata nearly always contained a de-identified subject ID, COVID-19 status, age in years and sex. Subjects who had been exposed to COVID-19, were actively infected with it, or had recovered from it provided the deeply sampled blood TCRbeta repertoires that made up the dataset. Where available, HLA class I and class II types were obtained from metadata supplied by the sample provider rather than from assay-based typing. Samples were obtained from the ongoing ImmuneRACE study (first 160 participants) and from some 1,300 subjects provided by 6 global collaborators. The material from the prospective study consisted of cDNA or gDNA derived from T cells, B-cell-depleted T cells, or PBMCs. A freely available public database, intended as a resource for researchers studying the immune response to SARS-CoV-2, is where the repertoires were released. Overall study outcomes, separate from this receptor: The quantity of clinical and demographic metadata differed by source and by participant and was supplied without curation.

Regarding this clone: Its specific antigen is unknown. Per-base qualities were not stored, and no clone one base away is much larger.

From the germline V gene, CDR1 is SGHTA and CDR2 is FQGNSA. V has 5 bases trimmed and J has 1 base trimmed; junction bases matching no gene number 2. The CDR3 contains 15 residues, cysteine and phenylalanine counted. Only the CDR3 portion is preserved as DNA: 45 bases, with reading frame beginning at the first base. TCRbeta CDR3 regions were amplified from genomic DNA using the immunoSEQ Assay, a bias-controlled multiplex PCR. On the study's bioinformatics: The number of nucleated cells in each sample was estimated from the amplification of reference gene primers within the assay. To quantify the absolute abundance of each unique TCRbeta CDR3 rearrangement, sequence reads were collapsed and filtered. For each sample, productive Simpson clonality was calculated as the square root of Simpson's diversity index over productive rearrangements. Drawn from immuneACCESS, this table holds only the in-frame rearrangements with V and J called that TCRdb kept. Clones are partly lost; checked studies trace under half to an unresolved V gene and leave the rest unexplained. That table furnishes V, J and clone size, whereas the DNA furnished D and trimming. This sample comprises fewer than 250,000 clones, more than 75% of them detected only once. Together, the top ten hold about 4.4% of the sample.

The collaborating institutions used their own protocols to collect whole blood in K2EDTA tubes. For TCRbeta analysis, collaborators shipped samples as frozen whole blood, isolated PBMCs, or DNA extracted from either of those sample types. The chain couples TRBV7-2 to TRBJ2-5; TRBD2 agrees with 12 junctional bases. Sample: peripheral blood. This TCR derives from a human donor in a cohort sampled during active COVID-19. In nucleotide form, the sequence is TGTGCCAGCAGCCTGACTAGCGGGAGCCAAGAGACCCAGTACTTC. The encoded protein is CASSLTSGSQETQYF. Full variable domain (CDR3 extended with the reference TRBV7-2 and TRBJ2-5 proteins): GAGVSQSPSNKVTEKGKDVELRCDPISGHTALYWYRQSLGQGLEFLIYFQGNSAPDKSGLPSDRFSAERTGGSVSTLTIQRTQQEDSAVYLCASSLTSGSQETQYFGPGTRLLVL.